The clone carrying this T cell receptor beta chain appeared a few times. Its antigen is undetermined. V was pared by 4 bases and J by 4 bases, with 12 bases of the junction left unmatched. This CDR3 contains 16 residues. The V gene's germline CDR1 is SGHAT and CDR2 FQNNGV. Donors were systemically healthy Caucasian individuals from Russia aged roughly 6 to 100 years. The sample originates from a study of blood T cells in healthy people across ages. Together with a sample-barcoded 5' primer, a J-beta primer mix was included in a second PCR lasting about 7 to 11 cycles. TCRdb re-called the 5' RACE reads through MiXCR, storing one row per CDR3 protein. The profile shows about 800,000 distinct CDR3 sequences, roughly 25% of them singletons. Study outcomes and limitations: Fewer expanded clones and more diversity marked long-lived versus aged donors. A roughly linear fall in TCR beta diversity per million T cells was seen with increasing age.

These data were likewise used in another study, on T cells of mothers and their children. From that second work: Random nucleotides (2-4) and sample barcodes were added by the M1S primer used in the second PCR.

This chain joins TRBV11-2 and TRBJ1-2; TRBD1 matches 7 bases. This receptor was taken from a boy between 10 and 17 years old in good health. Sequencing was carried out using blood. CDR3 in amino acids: CASSSLRQGRGYGYTF. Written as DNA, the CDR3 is TGTGCCAGCAGCTCCTTGAGACAGGGACGGGGCTATGGCTACACCTTC.